This T cell receptor (beta chain) originates from a study of T cell repertoires in cytomegalovirus infection. Overall study context: Alongside well-studied HLA-B-restricted CMV epitopes, recently identified HLA-C-restricted CMV epitopes were also used. CMV infection together with matching HLA type was indicated by public TCR beta signatures.

As to this clonotype: Its antigen is as yet unknown.

One entry per CDR3 protein results from TCRdb running MiXCR on the reads. The sample yields approximately 990,000 distinct CDR3 sequences, around 31% seen once. General study results and limits: The study found HLA-C-restricted CMV-specific TCR beta clonotypes dominating the ex vivo response. Cumulative frequency (of public TCR beta family members) identified carriers of CMV plus the relevant HLA.

Trimming cost V 7 bases and J 5 bases; bases outside gene matches: 24. Germline CDR1 reads MDHEN; CDR2 reads SYDVKM. This CDR3 has 22 residues. The sequence derives from a human donor in good health (CMV status not recorded). Some clones in this sample may be carry-over from other donors' samples. The rearrangement uses TRBV28 and TRBJ2-3, with 16 nucleotides matching TRBD2. The source was cultured CD8+ T cells from PBMCs, collected from culture after CMV antigen stimulation. The CDR3 spells CASIAAVPGLAGGPGRKDTQYF. CDR3 coding DNA: TGTGCCAGCATTGCTGCAGTCCCGGGACTAGCGGGGGGGCCAGGTCGGAAAGATACGCAGTATTTT.